A single sample gave rise to the 6 T cell receptor beta chains below, sequenced in a study of control samples from healthy donors and cancer patients (dated by TCRdb to 2018 to 2021). Library method: the immunoSEQ multiplex PCR assay. In its TCRdb copy, this immuneACCESS table keeps in-frame sequences only and misses some clones. Where compared with another copy, unresolved V genes explain less than half of these, and the others have no known cause. The sample table lists approximately 150,000 clones, around 90% of them with a count of one. Around 2.2% of the sample is taken by the ten largest. Sequencing was carried out using blood. The receptors shown here come from a woman between 40 and 50 years old in good health.

This clone has just a few counts. This chain uses TRBV13 with TRBJ2-1, with 12 positions matching TRBD2. V trimming: 5 bases; J trimming: 3 bases; junction bases outside the gene matches: 11. Germline CDR1 reads PRHDT; CDR2 reads FYEKMQ (reference sequence). The CDR3 consists of 18 residues. The CDR3 loop reads CASSPPPGLAGRYNEQFF. CDR3 coding DNA: TGTGCCAGCAGCCCCCCCCCGGGACTAGCGGGTCGCTACAATGAGCAGTTCTTC.

The chain joins TRBV10-1 to TRBJ2-1; D gene unclear. CDR1 and CDR2 (germline): WNHNN, SYGVQD (reference sequence). This CDR3 comprises 15 residues. Trimming shortened V by 10 bases and J by 2 bases, and 18 bases separated the two germline ends. The CDR3 bases are TGCGCCACCCCCCGCACCCCCAGCCCCTACAATGAGCAGTTCTTC. Protein: CATPRTPSPYNEQFF.

The CDR3: CASSPGGAATEAFF. The CDR3 DNA is TGTGCCAGCAGTCCTGGGGGGGCTGCCACTGAAGCTTTCTTT. This chain uses TRBV6-5 with TRBJ1-1, with TRBD1 as a possible D gene (6 bases). Germline CDR1 MNHEY, CDR2 SVGAGI. V gave up 5 bases and J gave up 4 bases, with 14 bases separating them. The CDR3 sequence is 14 residues long.

The V call is TRBV7-8, the J call TRBJ2-7, with a tentative D call TRBD2 (6 bases). Trimming took 5 bases from V and 2 from J, leaving 16 bases between them. Germline loops: CDR1 SGHVS, CDR2 FQNEAQ. The CDR3 is 15 residues long. This CDR3 reads CASSGASAEPYEQYF. The CDR3, as DNA: TGTGCCAGCAGCGGCGCTAGCGCCGAACCCTACGAGCAGTACTTC.

The V and J genes are TRBV14 and TRBJ1-2, with 9 bases matching TRBD1. Germline assignment: CDR1 SGHDN and CDR2 FVKESK. V lost 1 base, J lost 3 bases, and 3 bases stayed unmatched. The CDR3 loop spans 15 amino acids. The CDR3 DNA follows: TGTGCCAGCAGCCAAGCCGGGACAGGGCACTATGGCTACACCTTC. Encoded protein: CASSQAGTGHYGYTF.

The V and J genes are TRBV9 and TRBJ1-3; 10 nucleotides agree with TRBD1. V was clipped by 4 bases and J by 0 bases; unmatched bases: 10. Per germline, CDR1 SGDLS and CDR2 YYNGEE. This CDR3 has 18 residues. CDR3 sequence (DNA): TGTGCCAGCAGCCAAAGCCGGGACAGGGGCGACTCTGGAAACACCATATATTTT. This codes for CASSQSRDRGDSGNTIYF.